Sequencing of this T cell receptor (beta chain) was carried out in a study of cytomegalovirus exposure and HLA in healthy donors. Amplification used 60 Vbeta primers and 13 Jbeta primers. Sequenced by immunoSEQ multiplex PCR; TCRdb stores in-frame clones only, minus some. The data show about 130,000 clones, approximately 84% seen once. Worth noting for this clone: What it binds is unknown.

Study-level results: Reportedly, HLA-A and HLA-B alleles of most subjects were accurately predicted from TCR beta. In vitro checks showed that a few CMV-associated chains really do target CMV antigens. Later on, analysis showed that most CMV-associated TCR beta chains appeared to be HLA-restricted.

Germline CDR1 SGDLS, CDR2 YYNGEE. Trimming cost V 4 bases and J 1 base; bases outside gene matches: 10. This CDR3 comprises 16 residues. This chain connects TRBV9 to TRBJ1-2; 7 nucleotides agree with TRBD1. The receptor was derived from a woman between 40 and 50 years old in good health and CMV-seronegative. Input material: PBMCs. CDR3 region: CASSPFDRADNYGYTF. For the CDR3, the DNA is TGTGCCAGCAGCCCTTTCGACAGGGCAGATAACTATGGCTACACCTTC.